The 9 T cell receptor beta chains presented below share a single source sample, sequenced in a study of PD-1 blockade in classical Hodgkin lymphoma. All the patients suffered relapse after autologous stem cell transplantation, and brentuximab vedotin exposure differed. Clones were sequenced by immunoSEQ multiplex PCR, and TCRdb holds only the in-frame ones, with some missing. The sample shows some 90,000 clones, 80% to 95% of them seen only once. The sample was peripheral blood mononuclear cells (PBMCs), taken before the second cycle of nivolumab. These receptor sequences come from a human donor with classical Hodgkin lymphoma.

The CDR3 loop is CASSSDRSSGNTIYF. For the CDR3, the DNA is TGTGCCAGCAGCTCGGACAGGAGCTCTGGAAACACCATATATTTT. The genes are TRBV7-9 and TRBJ1-3, with 7 bases matching TRBD1. J was trimmed by 0 bases and V by 4 bases; bases with no gene match: 3. This CDR3 is 15 amino acids long. Looked up from germline, CDR1 is SEHNR and CDR2 is FQNEAQ (reference sequence).

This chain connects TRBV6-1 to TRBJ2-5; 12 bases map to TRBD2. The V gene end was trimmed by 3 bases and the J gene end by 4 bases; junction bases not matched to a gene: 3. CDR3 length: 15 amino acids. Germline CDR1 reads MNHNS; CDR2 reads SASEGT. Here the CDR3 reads CASSEPLAGGETQYF. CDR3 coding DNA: TGTGCCAGCAGTGAGCCACTAGCGGGAGGAGAGACCCAGTACTTC.

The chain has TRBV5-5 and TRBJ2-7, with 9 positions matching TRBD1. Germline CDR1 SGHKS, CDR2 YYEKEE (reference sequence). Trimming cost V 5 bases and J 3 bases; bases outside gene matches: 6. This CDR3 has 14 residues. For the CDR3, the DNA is TGTGCCAGCAGAACGGGACAGGGAGACTACGAGCAGTACTTC. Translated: CASRTGQGDYEQYF.

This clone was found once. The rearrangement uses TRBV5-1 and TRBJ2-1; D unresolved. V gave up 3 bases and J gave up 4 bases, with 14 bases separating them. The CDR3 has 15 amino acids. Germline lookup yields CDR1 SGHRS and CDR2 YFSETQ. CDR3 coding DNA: TGCGCCAGCAGCTCGTATGACGCGTCATACAATGAGCAGTTCTTC. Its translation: CASSSYDASYNEQFF.

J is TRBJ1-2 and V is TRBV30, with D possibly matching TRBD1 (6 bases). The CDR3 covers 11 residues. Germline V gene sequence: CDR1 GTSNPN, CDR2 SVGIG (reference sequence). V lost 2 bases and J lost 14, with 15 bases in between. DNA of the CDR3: TGTGCCTGGAGTCCACCCGGGGGCTGGACCTTC. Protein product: CAWSPPGGWTF.

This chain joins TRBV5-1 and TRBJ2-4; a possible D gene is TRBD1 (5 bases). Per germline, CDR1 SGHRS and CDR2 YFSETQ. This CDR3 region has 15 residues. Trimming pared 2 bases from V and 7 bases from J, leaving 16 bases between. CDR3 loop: CASSFIGQERNIQYF. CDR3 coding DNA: TGCGCCAGCAGCTTCATAGGACAAGAAAGGAACATTCAGTACTTC.

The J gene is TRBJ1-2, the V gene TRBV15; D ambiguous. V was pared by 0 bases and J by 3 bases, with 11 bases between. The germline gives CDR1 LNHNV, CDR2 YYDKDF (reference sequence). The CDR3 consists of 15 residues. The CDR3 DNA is TGTGCCACCAGCAGAGATTCGGACGGGTACTATGGCTACACCTTC. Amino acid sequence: CATSRDSDGYYGYTF. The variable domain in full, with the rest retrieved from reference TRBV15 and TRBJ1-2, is DAMVIQNPRYQVTQFGKPVTLSCSQTLNHNVMYWYQQKSSQAPKLLFHYYDKDFNNEADTPDNFQSRRPNTSFCFLDIRSPGLGDTAMYLCATSRDSDGYYGYTFGSGTRLTVV.

CDR3 DNA sequence: TGTGCCAGCAGACGACGGTGGGGCAGCTTTAACTATGGCTACACCTTC. It translates to CASRRRWGSFNYGYTF. The chain is built from TRBV27 and TRBJ1-2; a possible D gene is TRBD1 (5 bases). This CDR3 contains 16 residues. Trimming removed 6 bases at V and 1 base at J, with 18 bases between. Germline-derived CDR1 and CDR2 are MNHEY and SMNVEV (reference sequence).

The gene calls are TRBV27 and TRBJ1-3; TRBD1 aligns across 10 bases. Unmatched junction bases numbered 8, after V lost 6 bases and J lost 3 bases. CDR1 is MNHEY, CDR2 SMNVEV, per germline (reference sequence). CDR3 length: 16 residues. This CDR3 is CASSNRQGAGGNTIYF. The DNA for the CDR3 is TGTGCCAGCAGCAATAGACAGGGGGCAGGTGGAAACACCATATATTTT.